This T cell receptor (beta chain) stems from a study of CD8 T cells in Susac syndrome. Study-wide findings and caveats: Only a relatively small number of individuals were included in the TCR sequencing and HLA analysis. The CD4+ T cell repertoires that were profiled in Susac syndrome showed no clonal expansion.

On this clonotype: Its antigen is not known.

cDNA came from approximately 0.5 to 1 ug RNA primed by random hexamers. An immunoSEQ multiplex PCR generated amplified TCR beta CDR3 products spanning 54 Vbeta and 13 Jbeta. TCRdb itself ran the immunoSEQ multiplex PCR reads through MiXCR, one entry per CDR3 protein. This table holds roughly 200,000 distinct CDR3 sequences, more than 85% found once. CDR1 is SQVTM and CDR2 is ANQGSEA in the germline V gene. V was trimmed by 2 bases and J by 2 bases, leaving 10 bases between them. The CDR3 totals 13 residues. This chain connects TRBV29-1 to TRBJ2-7; D is uncertain. Sequences were obtained from CD4+ T cells from PBMCs. The sequence was obtained from a human donor with Susac syndrome. CDR3 amino acids: CSVESSETYEQYF. CDR3 bases: TGCAGCGTTGAAAGTTCCGAGACCTACGAGCAGTACTTC.